This T cell receptor (beta chain) was profiled in a study of response to subunit inactivated influenza vaccine. This clonotype has only a few counts. Its antigen is as yet unknown. Study observations and caveats: Authors suggested that a seasonal influenza vaccination recruits few new T cells each time.

TCRdb passed the RT-PCR reads through MiXCR, listing each CDR3 protein once. Seen here are 450,000 to 600,000 distinct CDR3 sequences, approximately 6.9% observed once, and the top ten hold over 10%. The sequence came from a man between 50 and 75 years old who received an inactivated influenza vaccine. The specimen was PBMCs from blood, collected around 2 years after vaccination.

CDR3 DNA sequence: TGTGCCATCAGTCGGTACATAGACAGGGGTCCCGTCCACGAGCAGTACTTC. It codes for CAISRYIDRGPVHEQYF. This chain links TRBV10-3 with TRBJ2-7; 8 nucleotides align to TRBD1. CDR1 ENHRY and CDR2 SYGVKD come from the germline V gene. With V trimmed by 5 bases and J by 5 bases, 17 bases remained unmatched. CDR3 length: 17 residues.